This is a list of T cell receptor beta chains from one sample in a study of CD8+ T cells in alopecia areata. This table comes from immunoSEQ multiplex PCR, and its TCRdb copy is limited to in-frame clones, with some not included. Among roughly 200,000 clones listed, over 55% were seen once. The sample in question was CD4+ T cells sorted from blood, obtained at week 0. The receptors here all came from a human donor with alopecia areata. CDR3s include the opening cysteine and the closing phenylalanine or tryptophan. Fields, in order: D gene, V gene, J gene, clone size, CDR3 protein, CDR3 DNA. D genes are given only for firm matches. The listing skips clone size in some rows; elsewhere it reads once, few, many or a size class.

>-|TRBV5-1|TRBJ2-2|few
CASCSGTNTGELFF
TGCGCCAGCTGCTCTGGAACGAACACCGGGGAGCTGTTTTTT
>-|TRBV9|TRBJ2-1|once
CASSTISVNEQFF
TGTGCCAGCAGCACCATTAGCGTCAATGAGCAGTTCTTC
>TRBD1|TRBV4-3|TRBJ1-2|-
CASSPSRTGLQGYTF
TGCGCCAGCAGCCCTTCTCGGACAGGGCTGCAGGGCTACACCTTC
>-|TRBV7-2|TRBJ1-6|-
CASSLANSPLHF
TGTGCCAGCAGCTTAGCTAATTCACCCCTCCACTTT
>TRBD2|TRBV4-3|TRBJ2-1|-
CASSQGVTSGGAYEQFF
TGCGCCAGCAGCCAGGGCGTAACTAGCGGGGGGGCATATGAGCAGTTCTTC
>-|TRBV7-3|TRBJ1-1|-
CASSLSGGTEAFF
TGTGCCAGCAGCTTAAGCGGGGGAACTGAAGCTTTCTTT
>-|TRBV18|TRBJ2-7|-
CASSPSGDGTYEQYF
TGTGCCAGCTCACCATCAGGGGATGGGACATACGAGCAGTACTTC
>TRBD1|TRBV10-3|TRBJ1-1|-
CAISNDRGWNTEAFF
TGTGCCATCAGTAACGACAGGGGGTGGAACACTGAAGCTTTCTTT
>-|TRBV29-1|TRBJ2-4|few
CSARKGSKNIQYF
TGCAGCGCACGAAAGGGCTCCAAAAACATTCAGTACTTC
>-|TRBV13|TRBJ1-6|-
CASSGVQVNSPLHF
TGTGCCAGCAGTGGAGTCCAGGTGAATTCACCCCTCCACTTT
>-|TRBV6-1|TRBJ2-3|-
CASIHKQPGTDTQYF
TGTGCCAGCATTCACAAACAACCTGGCACAGATACGCAGTATTTT
>-|TRBV30|TRBJ1-2|-
CAWSVQVTNYGYTF
TGTGCCTGGAGTGTACAAGTCACCAACTATGGCTACACCTTC
>TRBD1|TRBV30|TRBJ1-2|few
CAWNPGQVSPGYTF
TGTGCCTGGAATCCGGGACAGGTGTCCCCTGGCTACACCTTC
>-|TRBV6-1|TRBJ2-2|-
CASIRRGPSGELFF
TGTGCCAGCATTCGGAGGGGGCCAAGCGGGGAGCTGTTTTTT
>TRBD1|TRBV29-1|TRBJ2-1|-
CSVVPIPDRGLFGNEQFF
TGCAGCGTTGTTCCCATACCGGACAGGGGGCTTTTCGGGAATGAGCAGTTCTTC
>-|TRBV13|TRBJ1-3|-
CASSSTSLTAASTIYF
TGTGCCAGCAGCTCCACCTCCCTGACCGCCGCGTCCACCATATATTTT
>TRBD2|TRBV28|TRBJ2-5|-
CASSTSGGNQETQYF
TGTGCCAGCAGTACTAGCGGGGGGAACCAAGAGACCCAGTACTTC
>TRBD1|TRBV18|TRBJ1-2|-
CASSPTGSWGYTF
TGTGCCAGCTCGCCGACAGGGTCCTGGGGCTACACCTTC